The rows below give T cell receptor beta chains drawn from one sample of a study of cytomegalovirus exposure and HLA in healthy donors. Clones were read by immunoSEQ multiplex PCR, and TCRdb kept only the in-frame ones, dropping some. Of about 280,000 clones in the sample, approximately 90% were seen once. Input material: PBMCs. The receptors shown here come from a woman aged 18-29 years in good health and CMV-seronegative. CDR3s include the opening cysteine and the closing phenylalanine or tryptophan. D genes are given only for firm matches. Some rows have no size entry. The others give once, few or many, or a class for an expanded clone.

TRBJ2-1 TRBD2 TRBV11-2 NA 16 CASSQLTSRDYNEQFF TGTGCCAGCAGTCAGTTGACTAGCAGGGACTACAATGAGCAGTTCTTC
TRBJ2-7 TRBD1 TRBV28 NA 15 CASSSTGVEVYEQYF TGTGCCAGCAGTTCGACAGGGGTCGAGGTTTACGAGCAGTACTTC
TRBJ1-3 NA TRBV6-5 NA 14 CASSLRGAGNTIYF TGTGCCAGCAGCCTACGGGGGGCAGGAAACACCATATATTTT
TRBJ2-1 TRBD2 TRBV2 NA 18 CASSEAAGGLLSYNEQFF TGTGCCAGCAGTGAAGCAGCGGGGGGGCTATTATCCTACAATGAGCAGTTCTTC
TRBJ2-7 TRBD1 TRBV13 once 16 CASSLGEGQGRYEQYF TGTGCCAGCAGCTTAGGTGAGGGACAGGGTCGTTACGAGCAGTACTTC
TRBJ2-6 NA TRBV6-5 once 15 CASSLQTSGANVLTF TGTGCCAGCAGTCTACAGACCTCTGGGGCCAACGTCCTGACTTTC
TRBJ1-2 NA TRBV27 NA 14 CASSLSERPSGYTF TGTGCCAGCAGTTTATCCGAGAGGCCGTCTGGTTACACCTTC
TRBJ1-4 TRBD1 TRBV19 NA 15 CASSPLDRANEKLFF TGTGCCAGTAGTCCCCTGGACAGGGCTAATGAAAAACTGTTTTTT
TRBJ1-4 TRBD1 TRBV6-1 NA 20 CASSERRGTVTGLANEKLFF TGTGCCAGCAGTGAACGGAGGGGGACAGTCACCGGTTTGGCTAATGAAAAACTGTTTTTT
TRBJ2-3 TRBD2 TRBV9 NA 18 CASSVGGLAGGPRDTQYF TGTGCCAGCAGCGTAGGAGGACTAGCGGGGGGGCCACGAGATACGCAGTATTTT
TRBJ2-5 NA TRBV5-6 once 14 CASSSGFLQETQYF TGTGCCAGCAGCTCGGGGTTTCTACAAGAGACCCAGTACTTC
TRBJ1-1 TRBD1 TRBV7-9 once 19 CSSSSLGQGAGRRVTEAFF TGTTCCAGCAGCTCCTTGGGACAGGGGGCAGGACGGAGGGTGACTGAAGCTTTCTTT
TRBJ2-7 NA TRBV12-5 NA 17 CASGFGPTRTGIDEQYF TGTGCTAGTGGTTTCGGCCCAACCAGAACAGGGATAGACGAGCAGTACTTC
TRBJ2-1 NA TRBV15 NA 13 CATSFGLYNEQFF TGTGCCACCAGCTTCGGTCTCTACAATGAGCAGTTCTTC
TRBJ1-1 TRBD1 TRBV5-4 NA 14 CASSPQGGRTEAFF TGTGCCAGCAGCCCACAGGGGGGGAGAACTGAAGCTTTCTTT
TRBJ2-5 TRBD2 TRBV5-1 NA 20 CASSLAHWTSGGENQETQYF TGCGCCAGCAGCTTGGCCCACTGGACTAGCGGGGGGGAGAACCAAGAGACCCAGTACTTC
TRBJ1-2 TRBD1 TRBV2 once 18 CASSEAPGTGVGGYGYTF TGTGCCAGCAGTGAAGCTCCTGGGACAGGCGTTGGCGGCTATGGCTACACCTTC
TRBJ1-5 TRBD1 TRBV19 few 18 CASREGQGARLGNQPQHF TGTGCCAGTAGGGAAGGACAGGGGGCTAGGTTGGGCAATCAGCCCCAGCATTTT
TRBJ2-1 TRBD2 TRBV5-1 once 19 CASSLGGSGGSRWANEQFF TGCGCCAGCAGCTTGGGAGGTAGCGGGGGTTCCCGGTGGGCGAATGAGCAGTTCTTC
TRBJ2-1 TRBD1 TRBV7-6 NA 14 CASGGQGVGNEQFF TGTGCCAGCGGAGGACAGGGGGTTGGAAATGAGCAGTTCTTC
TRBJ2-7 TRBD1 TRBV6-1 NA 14 CASRGTGGPYEQYF TGTGCCAGCAGAGGGACAGGGGGCCCCTACGAGCAGTACTTC
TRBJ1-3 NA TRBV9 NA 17 CASSVGSGIMAGNTIYF TGTGCCAGCAGCGTAGGGTCAGGGATTATGGCTGGAAACACCATATATTTT
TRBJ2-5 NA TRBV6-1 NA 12 CASSLRWETQYF TGTGCCAGCAGCCTGCGATGGGAGACCCAGTACTTC
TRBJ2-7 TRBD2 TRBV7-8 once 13 CASSRAGGYEQYF TGTGCCAGCAGCCGGGCGGGGGGATACGAGCAGTACTTC
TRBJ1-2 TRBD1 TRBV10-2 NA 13 CASSELTGDGYTF TGCGCCAGCAGTGAGTTGACAGGGGATGGCTACACCTTC
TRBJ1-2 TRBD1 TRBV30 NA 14 CAWGPGQGATGYTF TGTGCCTGGGGGCCGGGACAGGGGGCTACTGGCTACACCTTC
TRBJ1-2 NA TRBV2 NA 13 CASSDGRNYGYTF TGTGCCAGCAGTGATGGCAGAAACTATGGCTACACCTTC
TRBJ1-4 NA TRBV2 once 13 CASSASAGGKLFF TGTGCCAGCAGTGCATCTGCGGGCGGAAAACTGTTTTTT
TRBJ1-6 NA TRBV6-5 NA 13 CATHRDYNSPLHF TGTGCCACCCACCGGGACTATAATTCACCCCTCCACTTT
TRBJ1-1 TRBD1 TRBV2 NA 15 CASSDSGQGRPEAFF TGTGCCAGCAGTGATTCCGGACAGGGAAGGCCTGAAGCTTTCTTT
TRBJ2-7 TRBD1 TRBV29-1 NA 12 CSVGGTGYEQYF TGCAGCGTTGGTGGGACAGGCTACGAGCAGTACTTC
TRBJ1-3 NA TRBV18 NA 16 CASSPTTGASGNTIYF TGTGCCAGCTCACCTACCACAGGTGCCTCTGGAAACACCATATATTTT